A single sample is the source of the 30 T cell receptor beta chains below, sequenced in a study of tumor-infiltrating lymphocytes in primary liver carcinoma. Starting material of around 460 ng total RNA yielded TCR beta cDNA via a constant-region primer. Three nested multiplex PCR rounds of slightly modified ARM-PCR generated TCR beta libraries. Researchers ran the first two PCR rounds for roughly 11 cycles each with TRBV1-TRBV30 forward primers and a C-beta reverse primer. TCRdb reanalysed the multiplex PCR reads using MiXCR and keeps one entry per CDR3 protein. The sample has approximately 47,000 distinct CDR3 sequences, over 65% seen once. The source material, roughly 18-30 mg of unsorted bulk tissue, was used to co-extract RNA and DNA. The source material was liver tumor tissue from sampling region 3. The subset denotes: tumor region T3, left-lateral pole. The receptors derive from a man aged 35 to 55 with primary liver carcinoma and hepatitis B virus infection.

This clonotype has more than one count but fewer than ten. This clone may be a read error of a much larger clone one base away. The J gene is TRBJ1-2, the V gene TRBV30, with 9 bases that match TRBD1. CDR1 is GTSNPN, CDR2 SVGIG, per germline (reference sequence). CDR3 length: 15 residues. The ends lost 6 bases at V and 7 bases at J; junction bases unmatched: 15. CDR3 sequence reads: CACSGTLQGARGYTF. The CDR3 DNA reads as TGTGCCTGTAGCGGAACCCTACAGGGGGCGCGTGGCTACACCTTC.

About this clonotype: Because it lacks the conserved phenylalanine or tryptophan at the end, this CDR3 is likely a read error. V and J are TRBV6-1 and TRBJ2-7; D gene ambiguous. Germline loops: CDR1 MNHNS, CDR2 SASEGT. This CDR3 comprises 14 residues. The ends were cut back, 6 bases at V and 2 bases at J, with 14 bases in the middle. This CDR3 reads CASSLWDKTYEQYI. The CDR3 DNA is TGTGCCAGCAGCCTCTGGGATAAAACCTACGAGCAGTACATC.

To note about this clonotype: A much bigger clone sits one base away, suggesting this may be a read error. The V call is TRBV5-1, the J call TRBJ1-1, with D maybe TRBD1 (5 bases). The V gene's germline CDR1 is SGHRS and CDR2 YFSETQ. The CDR3 is 14 residues long. V was clipped by 4 bases and J by 4 bases, with 14 bases between them. CDR3 sequence reads: CASSPGTVSTEAFF. CDR3 DNA: TGCGCCAGCAGCCCCGGGACCGTGAGCACTGAAGCTTTCTTT.

In the case of this clonotype: At one end the junction does not follow the germline gene, possibly because of a read error. The gene calls are TRBV29-1 and TRBJ2-1; D might be TRBD1 (5 bases). Germline V lookup: CDR1 SQVTM, CDR2 ANQGSEA. The CDR3 spans 15 residues. The CDR3: CSVGPPSSSYSEHFF. CDR3 DNA: TGCAGTGTGGGGCCTCCTTCCAGCTCCTACAGTGAGCACTTCTTC.

Note on this clonotype: Given a much more abundant clone one base away, this may be a read error. The chain joins TRBV15 to TRBJ2-7; no definite D call. Germline values: CDR1 LNHNV, CDR2 YYDKDF (reference sequence). This CDR3 is 13 amino acids long. V lost 0 bases and J 10 bases, leaving 13 bases between the germline ends. Here the CDR3 reads CATSRDHRRDQYF. The CDR3, as DNA: TGTGCCACCAGCAGAGACCACAGAAGGGATCAGTACTTC.

This clonotype was seen only once. The junction differs from germline at one of its ends, possibly a read error. The chain couples TRBV10-3 to TRBJ2-7; 9 bases match TRBD1. CDR1 is ENHRY, CDR2 SYGVKD, per germline. The CDR3 contains 14 residues. This CDR3 is CDISSGTGIYEQYF. CDR3 nucleotides: TGTGACATCAGTTCCGGGACAGGGATCTACGAACAGTACTTC.

Points on this clonotype: A read error may account for a junction end that differs from germline. The rearrangement joins TRBV29-1 to TRBJ2-1, with TRBD1 identical over 10 bases. Germline CDR1 SQVTM, CDR2 ANQGSEA. The CDR3 has 15 residues. The CDR3 spells CSLERRDRGYNVQFF. Here the CDR3 DNA reads TGCAGCCTTGAGCGCCGGGACAGGGGCTACAATGTGCAGTTTTTC.

Concerning this clonotype: The CDR3 carries no conserved terminal phenylalanine or tryptophan, so it likely arises from a read error. This chain joins TRBV6-1 and TRBJ2-3, with 8 bases that match TRBD1. This CDR3 is 22 amino acids long. From germline, CDR1 is MNHNS and CDR2 SASEGT. Here the CDR3 DNA reads TGTGCCAGCAGCCCGGACAGGGTCCGTTGGGGTTCGCCGGGAGCTCGGGCAGATACTCAGTATTTG. As protein: CASSPDRVRWGSPGARADTQYL.

By sample share, this clonotype is medium-sized. The CDR3: CASSLLAGVVTGELFF. The CDR3 bases are TGTGCCAGCAGTTTGTTAGCGGGAGTAGTCACCGGGGAGCTGTTTTTT. The V gene is TRBV12-3 or TRBV12-4, the J gene TRBJ2-2; 9 bases line up with TRBD2. Trimming cost V 3 bases and J 4 bases; bases outside gene matches: 6. CDR3 length: 16 residues.

Remarks on this clonotype: This likely comes from a read error, as the CDR3 has no conserved phenylalanine or tryptophan at its end. This chain connects TRBV5-6 to TRBJ2-7, with 8 bases aligning to TRBD1. Germline V gene data show CDR1 as SGHDT and CDR2 as YYEEEE. The V and J ends lost 6 bases and 2 bases, in that order; junction bases with no gene match: 7. The CDR3 runs to 14 residues. The CDR3: CASTRTGQPYEQYI. For the CDR3, the DNA is TGTGCCAGCACCCGGACAGGGCAACCCTACGAGCAGTACATC.

Concerning this clonotype itself: The junction departs from germline at one end; a sequencing error may be responsible. The chain carries TRBV10-3 and TRBJ2-1; 8 positions match TRBD2. Per the germline V gene, CDR1 is ENHRY and CDR2 is SYGVKD. This CDR3 is 20 amino acids long. The CDR3 DNA reads as TGTGCCATCAATGAGTCGCCCGGGCGGGGGGCTAGGACCTCCTACAATGAGCAGTTCTTC. The encoded protein is CAINESPGRGARTSYNEQFF.

In DNA form, the CDR3 reads TGTGCCATCAGTTCTATGCCACATGGGGACGAGCAGTACTTC. It encodes CAISSMPHGDEQYF. The rearrangement joins TRBV10-3 to TRBJ2-7; D gene unclear. V was cut by 5 bases and J by 5 bases, with 16 bases left in between. The CDR3 extends over 14 amino acids. In germline, CDR1 is ENHRY, CDR2 SYGVKD.

In this sample, this clonotype turned up many times. The chain recombines TRBV10-3 with TRBJ2-6, with TRBD1 matching over 11 bases. Germline V gives CDR1 ENHRY, CDR2 SYGVKD. Trimming at V came to 10 bases and at J to 4 bases, leaving 9 bases not matched to a gene. The CDR3 spans 16 residues. The chain's CDR3 is CATIGQGARGANVLTF. For the CDR3, the DNA is TGTGCCACGATAGGACAGGGGGCTAGAGGGGCCAACGTCCTGACTTTC.

CDR3 nucleotides: TGTGTCGGCAGCGATCGACTAGCGACGTACAATGAGCAGTACTTC. As protein: CVGSDRLATYNEQYF. The chain uses TRBV5-4 and TRBJ2-1, with TRBD2 identical over 8 bases. The J call could be wrong; TRBJ2-7 is a better fit for the DNA end. This CDR3 comprises 15 residues. Germline lookup yields CDR1 SGHNT and CDR2 YYREEE (reference sequence).

With regard to this clonotype: The conserved phenylalanine or tryptophan normally closing the CDR3 is absent here, so this likely arose from a read error. The chain uses TRBV7-9 and TRBJ2-3; D unclear. The CDR3 extends over 15 amino acids. Germline assignment: CDR1 SEHNR and CDR2 FQNEAQ (reference sequence). The CDR3 is CASSWMDGYTDTQYY. In DNA, the CDR3 is TGTGCCAGTAGCTGGATGGACGGATACACAGATACGCAGTATTAT.

V gene TRBV6-5 combines with J gene TRBJ1-1; D remains ambiguous. Germline CDR1 reads MNHEY; CDR2 reads SVGAGI. The CDR3 has 14 amino acids. V was shortened by 6 bases and J by 4 bases, with 15 bases between the two germline ends. CDR3 residues: CASSLNRGATEAFF. The DNA for the CDR3 is TGTGCCAGCAGCTTAAACAGAGGCGCCACTGAAGCTTTCTTT.

In this sample, this clonotype turned up a few times. This sequence may be a read error, since a much larger clone differs from it by one base. The genes are TRBV5-1 and TRBJ2-7, with TRBD2 as a possible D gene (7 bases). Germline V gene lookup returns CDR1 SGHRS and CDR2 YFSETQ. This CDR3 is 13 amino acids long. In nucleotides, the CDR3 is TGCGCCAGCAGGGGGGGGGCCTCCTACGAGCACTACTTC. Translation: CASRGGASYEHYF.

As for this clonotype: Compared with germline, one end of the junction differs, possibly owing to a read error. V is TRBV6-1 and J is TRBJ1-5, with unresolved D. Germline CDR1 is MNHNS and CDR2 is SASEGT. The CDR3 sequence is 14 residues long. CDR3 residues: CASSVEAGVEPLYF. CDR3 DNA: TGTGCCAGCAGTGTGGAGGCTGGTGTTGAACCCCTGTATTTT.

This clonotype was recorded at least ten times. This sequence joins TRBV29-1 and TRBJ1-5; 7 nucleotides match TRBD1. Germline CDR1 SQVTM, CDR2 ANQGSEA. The CDR3 covers 14 residues. Trimming at V came to 6 bases and at J to 4 bases, leaving 9 bases not matched to a gene. The CDR3 bases are TGCAGCGTCCGACAGGGCCCAGGGAATCAGCCCCAGCATTTT. Encoded protein: CSVRQGPGNQPQHF. Drawing the rest from reference TRBV29-1 and TRBJ1-5, the complete variable domain is SAVISQKPSRDICQRGTSLTIQCQVDSQVTMMFWYRQQPGQSLTLIATANQGSEATYESGFVIDKFPISRPNLTFSTLTVSNMSPEDSSIYLCSVRQGPGNQPQHFGDGTRLSIL.

This clonotype occurred many times. The chain couples TRBV2 to TRBJ2-1; a weak D match, TRBD2 (6 bases). Trimming cost V 5 bases and J 2 bases, with 10 bases left between them. From germline, CDR1 is SNHLY and CDR2 FYNNEI. The CDR3 length is 14 residues. The CDR3 spells CASSPSETYNEQFF. The CDR3 DNA reads as TGTGCCAGCAGTCCTAGCGAGACCTACAATGAGCAGTTCTTC.

This clonotype was picked up many times. This chain joins TRBV7-9 and TRBJ1-6, with D uncertain. The CDR3 consists of 14 residues. Trimming cost V 1 base and J 3 bases, with 4 bases left between them. Germline V gene lookup returns CDR1 SEHNR and CDR2 FQNEAQ (reference sequence). CDR3 nucleotides: TGTGCCAGCAGCTTAGGAGGCTATAATTCACCCCTCCACTTT. Protein product: CASSLGGYNSPLHF.

Of note for this clonotype: One junction end does not reproduce the germline sequence, and a read error may be involved. The chain joins TRBV7-8 to TRBJ2-1, with D perhaps TRBD1 (6 bases). Germline V lookup: CDR1 SGHVS, CDR2 FQNEAQ. The CDR3 is 17 residues long. CDR3: CTSSLDLGTTTYNEQFF. CDR3 DNA sequence: TGTACCAGTAGCTTAGATCTAGGGACAACTACCTACAATGAGCAGTTCTTC.

Concerning this clonotype itself: One base away lies a much larger clone, so this may be a sequencing read error. The chain employs TRBV10-2 and TRBJ1-1; unclear D gene. Trimming removed 5 bases from V and 3 bases from J, with 13 bases in between. The CDR3 loop spans 14 amino acids. Germline-derived CDR1 and CDR2 are WSHSY and SAAADI. In DNA form, the CDR3 reads TGCGCCAGCAGTTCTGATTGGAGGGACACTGAAGCTTTCTTT. Its protein is CASSSDWRDTEAFF.

On this clonotype itself: The junction departs from the called germline gene at one end, perhaps through a read error. CDR3 DNA: TGCGACAGCAGCCAGAAGACGGGGGGCGGAGGTATCACTGAAGCTTTCTTT. Its protein product is CDSSQKTGGGGITEAFF. The rearrangement joins TRBV5-1 to TRBJ1-1; possibly TRBD1 for D (6 bases). The CDR3 totals 17 residues. Germline V gene sequence: CDR1 SGHRS, CDR2 YFSETQ.

This chain uses TRBV6-1 with TRBJ2-7; TRBD2 matches 11 bases. The length of the CDR3 is 15 residues. Germline lookup yields CDR1 MNHNS and CDR2 SASEGT. V lost 1 base and J lost 8; bases outside the gene matches: 7. As DNA, the CDR3 is TGTGCCAGCAGTGAAGGACCCCTAGCGGGAGGCAAGCAGTACTTC. Translation: CASSEGPLAGGKQYF.

About this clonotype: One end of the junction varies from germline; a read error may be responsible. This sequence joins TRBV6-1 and TRBJ2-2, with a tentative D call TRBD1 (6 bases). Germline V gives CDR1 MNHNS, CDR2 SASEGT. This CDR3 contains 14 residues. The CDR3 DNA reads as TGTGCCAGTAGTGATGAAGGGGGAACCGAGGAGCTGTTTTTT. Amino acids: CASSDEGGTEELFF.

In the case of this clonotype: A much larger clone lies one base from this, so it may be a read error. The chain employs TRBV28 and TRBJ2-3, with D possibly being TRBD1 (6 bases). The germline CDR1 and CDR2 sequences are MDHEN and SYDVKM. The CDR3 covers 15 residues. The CDR3 nucleotides are TGTACCAGCATCGATAGGGGGTGGGGCACAGATACGCAGTATTTT. It is translated as CTSIDRGWGTDTQYF.

The rearrangement uses TRBV27 and TRBJ2-1, with TRBD2 matching 7 bases. The CDR3 is 15 residues long. Per the germline V gene, CDR1 is MNHEY and CDR2 is SMNVEV (reference sequence). The J segment lost 4 bases and the V segment lost 10 bases, leaving 13 bases of the junction unmatched. CDR3 amino acids: CANRWDSGGYNEQFF. As DNA, the CDR3 is TGTGCCAACAGATGGGACTCGGGGGGTTACAATGAGCAGTTCTTC.

This clonotype was seen many times. The V call is TRBV24-1, the J call TRBJ2-2, with TRBD1 as a possible D gene (5 bases). CDR1 is KGHDR, CDR2 SFDVKD, per germline. This CDR3 comprises 15 residues. Trimming removed 1 base from V and 3 bases from J, with 8 bases in between. The CDR3 DNA sequence: TGTGCCACCAGTGATTTATCCAGGGACACCGGGGAGCTGTTTTTT. Its protein is CATSDLSRDTGELFF.

Concerning this clonotype itself: A junction boundary mismatches the germline segment, possibly from a read error. CDR3 amino acids: CTSSPEYSEEFF. CDR3 DNA: TGTACCAGCAGCCCGGAGTACAGTGAGGAGTTCTTC. The chain recombines TRBV11-2 with TRBJ2-1, with no clear D. The CDR3 contains 12 residues. Germline lookup yields CDR1 SGHAT and CDR2 FQNNGV.